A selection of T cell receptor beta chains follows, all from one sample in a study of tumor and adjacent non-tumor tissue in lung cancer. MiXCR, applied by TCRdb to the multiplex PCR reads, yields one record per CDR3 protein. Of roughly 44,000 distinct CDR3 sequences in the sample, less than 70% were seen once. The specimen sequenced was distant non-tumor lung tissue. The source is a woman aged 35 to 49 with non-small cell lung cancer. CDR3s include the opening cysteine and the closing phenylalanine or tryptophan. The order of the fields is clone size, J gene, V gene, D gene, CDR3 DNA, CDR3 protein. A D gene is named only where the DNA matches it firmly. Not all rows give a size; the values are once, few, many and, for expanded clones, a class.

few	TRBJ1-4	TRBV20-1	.	TGCAGTGCTGGGGGCGGTAATGAAAAACTGTTTTTT	CSAGGGNEKLFF
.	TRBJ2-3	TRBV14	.	TGTGCCAGCAGTGAGTTGGGTAGGGAAATCACAGATACGCAGTATTTT	CASSELGREITDTQYF
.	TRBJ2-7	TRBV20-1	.	TGCAGTGTCAATCATGGTAAGCGGTCCTCCTACGAGCAGTACTTC	CSVNHGKRSSYEQYF
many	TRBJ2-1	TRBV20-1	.	TGCAGTGCCCTTCCCGGGACTGAGCAGTTCTTC	CSALPGTEQFF
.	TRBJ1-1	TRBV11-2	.	TGTGCCAGCAGCTTACCCTCGGGGGGGAGCACTGAATCCTTCTTT	CASSLPSGGSTESFF
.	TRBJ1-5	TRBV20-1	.	TGCAGTGCTACAGGGGACGCGGCTCGGCCCCAGCATTTT	CSATGDAARPQHF
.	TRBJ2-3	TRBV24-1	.	TGCGCCACCCGTGATTCCATGACAGATACGCAGTATTTT	CATRDSMTDTQYF
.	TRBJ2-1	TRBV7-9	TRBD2	TGTGCCAGCAGCTTAAACGGGGGGGCTAGCGGCGGGAATGAGCGGTTCTTC	CASSLNGGASGGNERFF
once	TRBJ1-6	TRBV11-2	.	TGTGCCAGCAGCTTTGGTAGCCTCTATAATTCACCCCTCCACTTT	CASSFGSLYNSPLHF
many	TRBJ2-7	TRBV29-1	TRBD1	TGCAGCGTTTCATCCCGGGACAGGGGTACCGACGAGCAGTACTTC	CSVSSRDRGTDEQYF
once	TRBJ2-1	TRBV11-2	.	TGTGCGAGCAGCTTAGCCGATGTGCAGTTCTTC	CASSLADVQFF
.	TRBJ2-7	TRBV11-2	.	TGTGCCAACAGCCTGAACTGGGATAGGGAGCAGTACTTC	CANSLNWDREQYF
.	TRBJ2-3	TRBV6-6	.	TGTGCCGCCTACTCGCGGGATGGGGGTGGCGCAGATACGCGGTATTTT	CAAYSRDGGGADTRYF
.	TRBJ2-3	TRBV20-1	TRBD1	TGCAGTGCCGGGGACAGGGGAAGCACAGATACGCAGTATTTT	CSAGDRGSTDTQYF
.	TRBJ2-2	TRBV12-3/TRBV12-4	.	TGTGCCAGAAGTTTAGGGCAGGGCGCCTGGGAGCTGTTTTTT	CARSLGQGAWELFF
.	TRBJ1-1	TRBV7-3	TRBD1	TGTGCCAGCAGCTCCATACCTCGGCGGACAGGTCAAACCAGAGCGAACACTGAAGCTTTCTTT	CASSSIPRRTGQTRANTEAFF
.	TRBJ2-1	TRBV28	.	TGTACCAGCAGTTTATCTGGACACGGATACAATGAGCAGTTCTTC	CTSSLSGHGYNEQFF
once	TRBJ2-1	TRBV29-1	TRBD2	TGCGGCGTTGATTTGGCTAGCGGGAGAAATCACAATGAGCAGTTCTTC	CGVDLASGRNHNEQFF
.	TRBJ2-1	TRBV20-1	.	TGCAGTGTTAGTAGGGGGGGTTCCTACAATGAGCAGTTCTTC	CSVSRGGSYNEQFF
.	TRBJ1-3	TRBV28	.	TGTGCCAGCAGTCCCGTTGTGGGGGCAAATCCTCGGGGAAACACCATATATTTT	CASSPVVGANPRGNTIYF
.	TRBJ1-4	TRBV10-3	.	TGTGCCATCGGGAGTCGCGACGAAAAACTGTTTTTT	CAIGSRDEKLFF
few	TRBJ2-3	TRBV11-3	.	TGTGCCAGCACCTTTAATACGAAGGGACAAATCCTAGCGGATACGCAGTATTTT	CASTFNTKGQILADTQYF
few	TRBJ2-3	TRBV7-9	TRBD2	TGTGCCAGCAGCCCTAGCGGGAACACAGAAACGCTGTATTTT	CASSPSGNTETLYF
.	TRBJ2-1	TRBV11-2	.	TGTGCCAGCGGTTTAGCGACTAGCTACAATGAGCAGTTCTTC	CASGLATSYNEQFF
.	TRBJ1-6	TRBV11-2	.	TGTGCCGGCAACTTTGGTGGCTCCTATAATTCACCCCTCCACTTT	CAGNFGGSYNSPLHF
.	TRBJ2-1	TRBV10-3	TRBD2	TGTGCCGTCAGTGAGTCCCTAGCTAGCGGTGAAAATGAGCAGTTCTTC	CAVSESLASGENEQFF
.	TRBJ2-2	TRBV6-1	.	TGTGCCAGCAGTGTCTACAAGAACACCAGGGGGCTGTTTTTT	CASSVYKNTRGLFF
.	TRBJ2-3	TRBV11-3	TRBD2	TGTACCAGCAGCCCCGGACTAGCTGGGCAAGATACGCAGTATTTT	CTSSPGLAGQDTQYF
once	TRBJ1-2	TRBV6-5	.	TGTGCCAGCAGCTACTGGGCAGGGTCTGACTATGCCTACACCTTC	CASSYWAGSDYAYTF
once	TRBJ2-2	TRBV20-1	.	TGCAGTTCCTTCTCTGGGGGCATCGGGGAGCTGTTTTTT	CSSFSGGIGELFF
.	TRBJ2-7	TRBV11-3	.	TGTACCAGCAGCTTAGAAGGGGGTGAGCAGTACTTC	CTSSLEGGEQYF
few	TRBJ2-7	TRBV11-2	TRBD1	TGTGCCAGCAGCAGGACAGGGCTCGAGCAGTACTTC	CASSRTGLEQYF
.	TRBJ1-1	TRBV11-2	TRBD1	TGTGCCAGCAGCTATCGTGAGGGGGCAGGGGCTTTCTTT	CASSYREGAGAFF
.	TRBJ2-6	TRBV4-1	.	TGCGCCAGCAGCCAAGATATAGGGGCGACTGGGGCCAACGTTCTGACTTTC	CASSQDIGATGANVLTF
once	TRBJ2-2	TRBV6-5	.	TGCGCCAGCAGCCATGACGGCGCCATCGGGGAGCTGTTTTTT	CASSHDGAIGELFF
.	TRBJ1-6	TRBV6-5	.	TGTGCCAGCAGTGGGCGTACAGGGAGACGGTCACCCCTCCACTTT	CASSGRTGRRSPLHF